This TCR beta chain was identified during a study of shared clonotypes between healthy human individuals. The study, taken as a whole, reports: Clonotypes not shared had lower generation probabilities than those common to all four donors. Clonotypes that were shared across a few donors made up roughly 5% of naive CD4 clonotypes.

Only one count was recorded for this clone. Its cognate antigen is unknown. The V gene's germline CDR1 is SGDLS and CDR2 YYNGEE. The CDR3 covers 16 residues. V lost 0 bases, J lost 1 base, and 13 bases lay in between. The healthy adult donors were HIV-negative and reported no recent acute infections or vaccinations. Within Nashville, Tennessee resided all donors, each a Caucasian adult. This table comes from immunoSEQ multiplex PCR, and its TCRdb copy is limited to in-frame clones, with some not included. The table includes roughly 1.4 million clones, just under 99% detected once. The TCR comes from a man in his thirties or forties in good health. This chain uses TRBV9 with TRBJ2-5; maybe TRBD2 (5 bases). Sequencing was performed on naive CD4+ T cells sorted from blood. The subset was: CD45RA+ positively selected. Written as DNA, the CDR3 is TGTGCCAGCAGCGTAGTCCCTGACGGACTCCAAGAGACCCAGTACTTC. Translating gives CASSVVPDGLQETQYF.